The TCR beta chain described here comes from a study of T cells after yellow fever vaccination. Study background: Fractions of limited cellularity were prepared by means of SMART-Seq v4 Ultra Low Input. Findings of the study overall: It was a weaker secondary response, yet one that peaked faster, at day 5 versus 15. CD4 and CD8 compartments shared a small share of clonotypes.

Each CDR3 protein gets one entry after TCRdb re-called the 5' RACE reads with MiXCR. The sample holds around 610,000 distinct CDR3 sequences; approximately 12% are singletons and the top ten take more than 12%. In its sample, this clonotype was seen a few times. What it binds is unknown. Germline V CDR1 and CDR2: SGHAT, FQNNGV. Between the trimmed V and J ends, which lost 5 bases and 6 bases, there was a span of 22 bases. The CDR3 spans 16 residues. The chain uses TRBV11-2 and TRBJ2-5; tentatively, D is TRBD1 or TRBD2 (5 bases each). This receptor was identified in a man younger than 40 who received the YFV17D yellow fever vaccine. Material: PBMCs, obtained on the day of the yellow fever booster vaccination. In nucleotides, the CDR3 is TGTGCCAGCAGCCGGGATTGGGGCCGGACGGTAAAGACCCAGTACTTC. Translating it yields CASSRDWGRTVKTQYF.